The rows below give T cell receptor beta chains drawn from one sample of a study of OX40 agonist ivuxolimab in advanced cancers. Repertoires were generated with immunoSEQ multiplex PCR, while TCRdb's copy carries only in-frame clones and drops some. The sample includes about 50,000 clones, 70% to 85% of them seen just once. The sample here was CD4+ or CD8+ T cells sorted from blood, taken in a trial of the OX40 agonist ivuxolimab. The receptors derive from an adult with an advanced solid tumor such as melanoma, head and neck, liver or kidney cancer. Both conserved end residues are part of each CDR3. The D gene is left open where the match is weak. Expanded clones are given a class, and other clones once, few, many or no size at all.

j_gene	abundance	v_gene	d_gene	CDR3nt	CDR3aa
TRBJ1-2	.	TRBV5-5	.	TGTGCCAGCAGCTTAGCCGGGACGGGGGGCTATGGCTACACCTTC	CASSLAGTGGYGYTF
TRBJ1-1	.	TRBV27	TRBD1	TGTGCCAGCAGGATTAGGACAGGGGCAAACACTGAAGCTTTCTTT	CASRIRTGANTEAFF
TRBJ2-5	few	TRBV5-1	TRBD2	TGCGCCAGCAGTTCCGCGGGGGTAGCGGGGGACCAAGAGACCCAGTACTTC	CASSSAGVAGDQETQYF
TRBJ2-3	.	TRBV7-2	TRBD2	TGTGCCAGCAGCTTAGACGGGGGGTTCACAGATACGCAGTATTTT	CASSLDGGFTDTQYF
TRBJ2-7	few	TRBV10-3	TRBD2	TGTGCAACCAGCGGGGGCGGCTCCGAGCAGTACTTC	CATSGGGSEQYF
TRBJ2-1	.	TRBV5-8	TRBD1	TGTGCCAGCAGCACCGACAGGGGATTCCACAATGAGCAGTTCTTC	CASSTDRGFHNEQFF
TRBJ2-7	.	TRBV6-5	.	TGTGCCAGCAGTTACTCCTACAGGGTTGAAGGCGAGCAGTACTTC	CASSYSYRVEGEQYF
TRBJ1-1	few	TRBV7-9	TRBD1	TGTGCCAGCAGCTTGGGACAGGGTTATGAAGCTTTCTTT	CASSLGQGYEAFF
TRBJ1-2	.	TRBV29-1	TRBD1	TGCAGCGCCAGGACAGGGTGGAGTTTCTATGGCTACACCTTC	CSARTGWSFYGYTF
TRBJ2-7	.	TRBV5-8	TRBD1	TGTGCCAGCAGAGGACGACAGGGGACCTCCTACGAGCAGTACTTC	CASRGRQGTSYEQYF
TRBJ2-7	.	TRBV12-2	.	TGTGCAAGTCGCTTAGGACAGCTCTCCTACGAGCAGTACTTC	CASRLGQLSYEQYF
TRBJ1-5	.	TRBV19	.	TGTGCCAGTAGCGATGGCCCCAGGGAGCCCCAGCATTTT	CASSDGPREPQHF
TRBJ1-1	few	TRBV29-1	.	TGCAGCGTCTCAGTCGCGGGCTCTGAAGCTTTCTTT	CSVSVAGSEAFF
TRBJ2-7	.	TRBV27	TRBD1	TGTGCCAGCAGGGGCACAGGGGATCACGAGCAGTACTTC	CASRGTGDHEQYF
TRBJ1-1	.	TRBV7-2	.	TGTGCCAGCAGCTCAGGAGGGGGGATGAACACTGAAGCTTTCTTT	CASSSGGGMNTEAFF
TRBJ2-1	.	TRBV6-1	.	TGTGCCAGCAGTGATATGGGGGTTTCCTACAATGAGCAGTTCTTC	CASSDMGVSYNEQFF
TRBJ1-2	few	TRBV4-2	TRBD1	TGTGCCAGCAGCCAAGGTGACAGGGACTATGGCTACACCTTC	CASSQGDRDYGYTF
TRBJ1-2	few	TRBV5-1	.	TGCGCCAGCAGCTTGGGGGGAAGCTATGGCTACACCTTC	CASSLGGSYGYTF